Detailed here is one TCR beta chain. Its antigen remains unidentified. The assay was immunoSEQ multiplex PCR, and TCRdb's table has in-frame clones only and misses some. The table has tens of thousands of clones, approximately 85% seen once. These data originate in a study of T cell responses to AZD1222 COVID-19 vaccine. Study in general: Some second doses came at about 4 weeks and others at about 12 weeks; these were pooled. General study findings and limits: Two AZD1222 doses significantly raised spike-specific TCR breadth and depth over controls.

Germline loops: CDR1 KGHSH, CDR2 LQKENI. Trimming removed 5 bases from V and 1 base from J, with 13 bases in between. There are 15 residues in the CDR3. This TCR derives from an adult in good health. The sequenced sample was peripheral blood, obtained on day 0 of AZD1222 vaccination. This sequence joins TRBV18 and TRBJ2-3; the D is unclear. As DNA, the CDR3 is TGTGCCAGCTCATCTATGGGGTCCCGCACAGATACGCAGTATTTT. Its protein product is CASSSMGSRTDTQYF.